This T cell receptor (beta chain) was recovered during a study of T cells after yellow fever vaccination. Background on the study: Where fractions had low cell numbers, libraries were prepared from them with the SMART-Seq v4 Ultra Low Input RNA kit. General study results and limits: Overlap between CD4 and CD8 compartments was detected for a small share of clonotypes. On re-exposure, the response was weaker but peaked faster, at day 5 versus 15. Bulk-population clonotypes that are abundant could appear as contaminants in FACS-sorted repertoires.

TCRdb ran MiXCR on the 5' RACE reads and lists one entry per CDR3 protein. Of 200,000 to 300,000 distinct CDR3 sequences listed, 10% to 15% are singletons. CDR1 is SQVTM, CDR2 ANQGSEA, per germline. The CDR3 contains 13 residues. V lost 3 bases, J lost 4 bases, and 11 bases lay in between. This clonotype appeared a few times. Its antigen is not known. This TCR was recovered from a man aged 25 to 45 who received the YFV17D yellow fever vaccine. The sequences come from CD4+ T cells sorted from PBMCs, collected 45 days after the yellow fever booster vaccination. The rearrangement links TRBV29-1 to TRBJ2-3; D is unclear. This CDR3 reads CSVDDLTPDTQYF. The CDR3 nucleotides are TGCAGCGTTGACGACCTGACTCCAGATACGCAGTATTTT.